The clone carrying this TCR beta chain was seen many times. TCRdb re-called the PCR reads with MiXCR. This sample has around 40,000 clones, with less than 15% found just once. This sample is part of a study of metastatic and nonmetastatic thyroid tumors. Patients had received no treatment of any kind before thyroid surgery. Looked up from germline, CDR1 is SQVTM and CDR2 is ANQGSEA. V was shortened by 4 bases and J by 7 bases, with 14 bases between the two germline ends. CDR3 size: 13 residues. The receptor was derived from a female donor with papillary thyroid cancer or a benign thyroid nodule (not recorded which). Some clones in this sample may be carry-over from other donors' samples. J is TRBJ1-5 and V is TRBV29-1; TRBD1 might be the D (6 bases). The sequenced material came from blood. DNA for the CDR3: TGCAGCGTTGCTAGGGGGATAGGGCAGCCCCAGCATTTT. Amino acids: CSVARGIGQPQHF.